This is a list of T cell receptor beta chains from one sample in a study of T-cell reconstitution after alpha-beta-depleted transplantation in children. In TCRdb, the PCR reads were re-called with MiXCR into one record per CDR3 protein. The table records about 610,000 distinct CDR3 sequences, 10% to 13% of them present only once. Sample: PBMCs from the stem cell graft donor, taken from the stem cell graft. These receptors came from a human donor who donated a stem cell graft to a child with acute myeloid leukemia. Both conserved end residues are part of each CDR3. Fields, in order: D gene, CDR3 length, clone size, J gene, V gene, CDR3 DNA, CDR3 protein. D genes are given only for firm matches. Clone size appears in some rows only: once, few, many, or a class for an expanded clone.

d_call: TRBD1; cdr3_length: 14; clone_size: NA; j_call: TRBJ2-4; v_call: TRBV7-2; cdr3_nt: TGTGCCAGCAGCGCGAGACAGGGGAAAAACATTCAGTACTTC; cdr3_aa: CASSARQGKNIQYF
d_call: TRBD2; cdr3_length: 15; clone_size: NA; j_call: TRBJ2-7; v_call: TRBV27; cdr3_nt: TGTGCCAGCAGTTTAAAGCCTAGCGGGAACTACGAGCAGTACTTC; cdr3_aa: CASSLKPSGNYEQYF
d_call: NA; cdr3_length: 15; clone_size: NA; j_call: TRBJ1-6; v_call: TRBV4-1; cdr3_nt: TGCGCCAGCAGCCAAGAAGTATTGAGGGTATCACCCCTCCACTTT; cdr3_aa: CASSQEVLRVSPLHF
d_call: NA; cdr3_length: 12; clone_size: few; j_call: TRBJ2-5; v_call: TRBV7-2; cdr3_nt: TGTGCCAGCAGCTTAGATCTCGGGACCCAGTACTTC; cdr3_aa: CASSLDLGTQYF
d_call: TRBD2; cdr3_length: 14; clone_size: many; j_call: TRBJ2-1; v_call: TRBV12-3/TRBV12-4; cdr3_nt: TGTGCCAGCCGGACTAGCGGGAGCTACAATGAGCAGTTCTTC; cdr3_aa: CASRTSGSYNEQFF
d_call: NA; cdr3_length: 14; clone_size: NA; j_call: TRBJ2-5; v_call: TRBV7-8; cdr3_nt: TGTGCCAGCAGCTTTTCTCCTGGAGCGGAGACCCAGTACTTC; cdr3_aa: CASSFSPGAETQYF
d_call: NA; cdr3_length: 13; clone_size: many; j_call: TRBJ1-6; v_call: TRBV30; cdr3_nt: TGTGCCTGGAGTCCACAGGGCAATTCACCCCTCCACTTT; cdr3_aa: CAWSPQGNSPLHF
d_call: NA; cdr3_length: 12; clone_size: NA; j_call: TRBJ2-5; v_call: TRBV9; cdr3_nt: TGTGCCAGCAGCCCGTTCGGGCAGACCCAGTACTTC; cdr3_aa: CASSPFGQTQYF
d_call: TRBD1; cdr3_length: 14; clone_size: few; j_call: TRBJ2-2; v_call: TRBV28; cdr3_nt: TGTGCCACCAGGGGGCTGAACTTTGCCGGGGAGCTGTTTTTT; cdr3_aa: CATRGLNFAGELFF
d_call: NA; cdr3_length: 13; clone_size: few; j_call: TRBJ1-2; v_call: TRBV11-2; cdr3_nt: TGTGCCAGCAGCTTAAATGAGGGCTATGGCTACACCTTC; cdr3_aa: CASSLNEGYGYTF
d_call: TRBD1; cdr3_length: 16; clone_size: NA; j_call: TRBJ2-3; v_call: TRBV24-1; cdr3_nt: TGTGCCACCAGTGATGGGACAGGGGCCTTCACAGATACGCAGTATTTT; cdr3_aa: CATSDGTGAFTDTQYF
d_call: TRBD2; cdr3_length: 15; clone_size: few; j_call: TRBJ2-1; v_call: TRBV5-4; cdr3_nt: TGTGCCAGCAGCTTGCCGGGAGGGAGGAACAATGAGCAGTTCTTC; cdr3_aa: CASSLPGGRNNEQFF
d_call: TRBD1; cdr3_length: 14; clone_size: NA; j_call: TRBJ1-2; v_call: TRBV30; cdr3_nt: TGTGCCTGGATATATCGCACAGGGGACGATGGCTACACCTTC; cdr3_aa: CAWIYRTGDDGYTF
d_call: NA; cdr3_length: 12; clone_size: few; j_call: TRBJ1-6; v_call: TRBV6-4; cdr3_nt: TGTGCCAGCGGAGGGTCAGCTTCACCCCTCCACTTT; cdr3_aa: CASGGSASPLHF
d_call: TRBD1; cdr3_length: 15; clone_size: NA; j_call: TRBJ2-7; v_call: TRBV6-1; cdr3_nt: TGTGCCAGCATCCCCGGTGGGACAGACCCCTACGAGCAGTACTTC; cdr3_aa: CASIPGGTDPYEQYF
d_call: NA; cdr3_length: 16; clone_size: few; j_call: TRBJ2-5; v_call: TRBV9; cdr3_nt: TGTGCCAGCAGCGTAGCTCTGGACTTATTACAAGAGACCCAGTACTTC; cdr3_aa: CASSVALDLLQETQYF
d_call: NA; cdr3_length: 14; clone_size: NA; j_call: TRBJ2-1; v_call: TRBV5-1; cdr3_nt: TGCGCCAGCAGCTTGGAGGGAGGATACGGTGAGCAGTTCTTC; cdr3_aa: CASSLEGGYGEQFF
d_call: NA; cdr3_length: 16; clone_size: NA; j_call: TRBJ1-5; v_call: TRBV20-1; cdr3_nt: TGCAGTGCTAGAGATCAATGGGGGCAGTCTAATCAGCCCCAGCATTTT; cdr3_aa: CSARDQWGQSNQPQHF
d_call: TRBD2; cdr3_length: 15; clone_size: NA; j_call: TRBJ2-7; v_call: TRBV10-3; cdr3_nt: TGTGCCATCAGGGGGGGGGACGGGACTTCCTACGAGCAGTACTTC; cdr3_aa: CAIRGGDGTSYEQYF
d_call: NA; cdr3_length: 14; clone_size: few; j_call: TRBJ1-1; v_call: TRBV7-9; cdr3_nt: TGTGCCAGCAGCGAGGACAGCACAAACACTGAAGCTTTCTTT; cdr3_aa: CASSEDSTNTEAFF
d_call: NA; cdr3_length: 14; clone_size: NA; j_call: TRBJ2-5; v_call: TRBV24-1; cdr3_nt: TGTGCCACCAGTGATTTTAACGCGCAAGAGACCCAGTACTTC; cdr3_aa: CATSDFNAQETQYF
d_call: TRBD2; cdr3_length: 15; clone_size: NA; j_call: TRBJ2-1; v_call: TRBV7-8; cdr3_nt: TGTGCCAGCAGCTTATTTGCAGCGGGGGTCAATGAGCAGTTCTTC; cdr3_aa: CASSLFAAGVNEQFF
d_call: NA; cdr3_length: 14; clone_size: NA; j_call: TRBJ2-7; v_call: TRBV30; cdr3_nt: TGTGCCTGGAGTCAGGGCCTCCACTCCTACGAGCAGTACTTC; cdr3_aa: CAWSQGLHSYEQYF
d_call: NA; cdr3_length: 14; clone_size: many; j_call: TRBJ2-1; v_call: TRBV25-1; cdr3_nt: TGTGCCAGCAGCAGAACGGGAACTTACAATGAGCAGTTCTTC; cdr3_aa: CASSRTGTYNEQFF
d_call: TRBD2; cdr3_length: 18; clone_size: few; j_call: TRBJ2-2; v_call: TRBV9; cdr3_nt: TGTGCCAGCTCTGCGGGACTAGCGGGAGAGATGAACACCGGGGAGCTGTTTTTT; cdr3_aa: CASSAGLAGEMNTGELFF
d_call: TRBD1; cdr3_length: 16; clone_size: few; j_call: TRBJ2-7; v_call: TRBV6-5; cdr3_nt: TGTGCCAGCAGTTACTGGCACTCAGGGGGCTCCTACGAGCAGTACTTC; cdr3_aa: CASSYWHSGGSYEQYF
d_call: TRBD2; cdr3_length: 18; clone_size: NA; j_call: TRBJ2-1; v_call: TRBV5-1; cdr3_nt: TGCGCCAGCAGCTGGGGACTAGCGGGAGGGATCTCCTACAATGAGCAGTTCTTC; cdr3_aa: CASSWGLAGGISYNEQFF
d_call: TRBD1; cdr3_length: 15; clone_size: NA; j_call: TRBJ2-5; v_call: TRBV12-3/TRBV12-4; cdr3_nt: TGTGCCAGCAGTCTCCCGTGGGACAGCTTAGAGACCCAGTACTTC; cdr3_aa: CASSLPWDSLETQYF
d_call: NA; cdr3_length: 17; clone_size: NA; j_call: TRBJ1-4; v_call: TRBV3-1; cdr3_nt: TGTGCCAGCAGCCAAGGAGACAGATCGGCTAGGGATGAAAAACTGTTTTTT; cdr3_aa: CASSQGDRSARDEKLFF
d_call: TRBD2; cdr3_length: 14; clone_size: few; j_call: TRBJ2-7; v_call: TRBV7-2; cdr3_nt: TGTGCCAGCAGAAGAGTCGCGGGAGAGGGCGAGCAGTACTTC; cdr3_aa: CASRRVAGEGEQYF
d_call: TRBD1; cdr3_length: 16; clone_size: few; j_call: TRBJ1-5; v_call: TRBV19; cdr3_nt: TGTGCCAGTAGCCCGATCGGACAGGGGGCCAATCAGCCCCAGCATTTT; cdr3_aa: CASSPIGQGANQPQHF
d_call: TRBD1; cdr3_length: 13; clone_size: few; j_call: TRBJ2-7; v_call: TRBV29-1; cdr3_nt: TGCAGCGTTGAACTCGGGACAGCAGGCGAGCAGTACTTC; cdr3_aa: CSVELGTAGEQYF
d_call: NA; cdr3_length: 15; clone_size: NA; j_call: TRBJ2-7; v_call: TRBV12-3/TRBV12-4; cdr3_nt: TGTGCCAGCAGTTTAGCTAGAGACAGTAACTACGAGCAGTACTTC; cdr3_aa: CASSLARDSNYEQYF
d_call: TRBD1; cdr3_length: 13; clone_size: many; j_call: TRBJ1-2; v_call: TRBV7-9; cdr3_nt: TGTGCCAGCAGACCGGGACAGGGGTATGGCTACACCTTC; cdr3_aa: CASRPGQGYGYTF
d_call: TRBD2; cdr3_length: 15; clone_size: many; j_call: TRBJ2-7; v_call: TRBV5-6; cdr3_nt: TGTGCCAGCAGCCCACTGGGGCGGGAGCTTAACGAGCAGTACTTC; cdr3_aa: CASSPLGRELNEQYF
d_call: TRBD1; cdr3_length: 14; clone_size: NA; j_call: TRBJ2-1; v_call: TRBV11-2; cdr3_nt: TGTGCCAGCAGCTCGACGGACAGGGGCTATGAGCAGTTCTTC; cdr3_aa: CASSSTDRGYEQFF
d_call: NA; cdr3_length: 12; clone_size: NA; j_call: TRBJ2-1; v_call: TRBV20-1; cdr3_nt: TGCAGTGCTAGAGGAGGGGTAGATGAGCAGTTCTTC; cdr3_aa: CSARGGVDEQFF